This TCR beta chain was sequenced during a study of T cells after yellow fever vaccination (dated by TCRdb to between 2018 and 2021). Study-wide context: The SMART-Seq v4 Ultra Low Input RNA kit was used to prepare libraries from fractions with low cell numbers. Bulk PBMC replicates and cell subsets were isolated from blood drawn at multiple timepoints before and after both primary and secondary immunization. Two healthy male donors, one aged 18 to 30 and one aged 30 to 39 years, were included in the cohort. Bulk TCR alpha and beta repertoires were sequenced longitudinally to track T-cell clones before and after primary and booster YFV17D yellow fever vaccination.

The treatment or condition label, as the study defines it: live attenuated yellow fever vaccine strain. A standard Ficoll-Paque protocol was used to isolate PBMCs from peripheral blood. Dynabeads CD4 and CD8 positive selection kits were used to isolate the CD4 and CD8 T-cell fractions. TriZol was used to extract RNA from bulk PBMCs, from CD4 and CD8 fractions, and from dextramer-positive and dextramer-negative fractions. TCR cDNA was made using 5'RACE template switching, a step that added a universal primer site and unique molecular identifiers. Priming for cDNA synthesis came from both the TCR alpha and TCR beta constant segments. Library amplification involved two PCR steps, and the second step added sample barcodes and sequencing adapters. Sequencing of libraries was done on Illumina HiSeq 2500 (2x100 bp) or NovaSeq (2x150 bp). On the study's bioinformatics: MIGEC handled demultiplexing of reads and collapsing into UMI consensus sequences, while MiXCR performed V(D)J alignment. Clonotypes responding to the vaccine were identified with edgeR on replicate PBMC samples, with the criteria of FDR below 0.01 and a log2 fold change above 5 up to day 15. Each bulk clonotype received a CD4 or CD8 identity based on whether the sequenced CD4 or CD8 repertoire contained that clonotype at higher abundance. The raw public data were reprocessed by TCRdb itself: fastp quality trimming at Q25, MiXCR clonotype calling, in-frame beta chains only. Identical CDR3 proteins give one entry, which carries the most common genes and DNA. The V and J calls were determined by TCRdb, not by the authors. A total of about 160,000 distinct CDR3 sequences appear in this sample, less than 9% of them only once. The top ten clonotypes cover more than 2% of the sample.

The CDR3, from cysteine to phenylalanine, totals 16 residues. Only the CDR3 DNA is retained, 48 bases long and in frame from the first base. V is shortened by 0 bases, J by 5 bases, and the region joining them spans 16 bases. CDR1 and CDR2 (KGHSH, LQKENI) derive from the germline V gene. In this sample, this clonotype turned up many times. Its antigen remains undetermined. No base quality values were provided; no much bigger clone lies one nucleotide off. Overall study outcomes, separate from this receptor: After the booster, most of the clones that had expanded following primary vaccination were detected again (roughly 96% of CD4 and around 90% of CD8), which suggests that memory was broadly maintained. The secondary T-cell response was weaker than the primary response but faster, peaking on day 5 instead of day 15. Because the study included only a couple of donors, the extent to which the findings can be generalized is limited. Computational filtering was needed because FACS-sorted repertoires could contain abundant contaminating clonotypes from the bulk population. A small fraction of clonotypes appeared in both the CD4 and CD8 compartments, likely as a result of convergent recombination.

The sequence was obtained from a man aged 18 to 29 who received the YFV17D yellow fever vaccine. The sequences come from CD4+ T cells sorted from PBMCs, collected less than 6 days after the first yellow fever vaccination. The rearranged chain carries TRBV18 and TRBJ2-5; possibly the D gene is TRBD1, per 5 matching bases. For the CDR3, the sequence is CASSPPLSGAAETQYF. The nucleotides read TGTGCCAGCTCACCACCGTTAAGTGGGGCCGCGGAGACCCAGTACTTC.